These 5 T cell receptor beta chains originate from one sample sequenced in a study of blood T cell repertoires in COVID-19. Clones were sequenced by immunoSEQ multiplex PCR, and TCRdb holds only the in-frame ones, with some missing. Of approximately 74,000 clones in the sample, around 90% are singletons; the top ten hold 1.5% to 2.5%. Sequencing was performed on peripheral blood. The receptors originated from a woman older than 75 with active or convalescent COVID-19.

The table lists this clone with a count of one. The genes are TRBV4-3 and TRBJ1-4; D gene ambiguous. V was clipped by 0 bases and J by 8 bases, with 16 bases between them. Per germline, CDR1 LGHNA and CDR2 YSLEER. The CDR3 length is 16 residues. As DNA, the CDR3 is TGCGCCAGCAGCCAAGAAGGCGGCAGTCCTTGGGAAAAACTGTTTTTT. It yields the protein CASSQEGGSPWEKLFF.

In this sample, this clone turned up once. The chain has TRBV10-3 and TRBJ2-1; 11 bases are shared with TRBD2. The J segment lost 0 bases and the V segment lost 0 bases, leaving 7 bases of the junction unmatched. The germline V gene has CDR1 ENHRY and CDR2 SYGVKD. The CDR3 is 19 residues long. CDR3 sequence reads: CAISESTSGGKSSYNEQFF. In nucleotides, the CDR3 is TGTGCCATCAGTGAGTCTACTAGCGGGGGAAAGAGCTCCTACAATGAGCAGTTCTTC.

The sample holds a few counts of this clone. CDR3 in amino acids: CASSPRRVANEQFF. The CDR3 DNA is TGTGCCAGCAGCCCCCGTCGGGTAGCCAATGAGCAGTTCTTC. The V call is TRBV7-8, the J call TRBJ2-1, with D hard to call. Trimming stripped 5 bases from V and 6 bases from J, with 14 bases between. Germline CDR1 is SGHVS and CDR2 is FQNEAQ. CDR3 length: 14 amino acids.

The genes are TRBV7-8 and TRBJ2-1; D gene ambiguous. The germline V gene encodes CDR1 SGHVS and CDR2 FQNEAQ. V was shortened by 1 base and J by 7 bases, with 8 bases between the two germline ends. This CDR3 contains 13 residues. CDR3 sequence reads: CASSLGQFNEQFF. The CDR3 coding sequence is TGTGCCAGCAGCTTAGGGCAGTTTAATGAGCAGTTCTTC. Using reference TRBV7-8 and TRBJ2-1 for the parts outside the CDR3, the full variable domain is GAGVSQSPRYKVAKRGQDVALRCDPISGHVSLFWYQQALGQGPEFLTYFQNEAQLDKSGLPSDRFFAERPEGSVSTLKIQRTQQEDSAVYLCASSLGQFNEQFFGPGTRLTVL.

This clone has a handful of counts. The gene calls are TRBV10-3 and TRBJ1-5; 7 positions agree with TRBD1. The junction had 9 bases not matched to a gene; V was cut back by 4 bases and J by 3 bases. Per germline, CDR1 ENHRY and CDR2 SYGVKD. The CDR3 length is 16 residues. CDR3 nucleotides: TGTGCCATCAGTGCACTACAGGGGTCCTCCAATCAGCCCCAGCATTTT. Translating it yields CAISALQGSSNQPQHF.